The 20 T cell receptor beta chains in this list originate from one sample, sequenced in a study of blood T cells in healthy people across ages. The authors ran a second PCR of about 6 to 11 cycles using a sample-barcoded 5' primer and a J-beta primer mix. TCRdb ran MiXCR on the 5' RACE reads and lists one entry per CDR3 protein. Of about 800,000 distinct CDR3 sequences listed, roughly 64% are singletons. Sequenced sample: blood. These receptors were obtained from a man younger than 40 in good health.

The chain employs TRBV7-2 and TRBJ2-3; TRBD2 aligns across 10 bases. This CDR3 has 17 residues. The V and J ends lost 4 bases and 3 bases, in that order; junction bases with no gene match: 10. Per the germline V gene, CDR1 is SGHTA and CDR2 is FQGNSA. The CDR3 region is CASSSSASGSGTDTQYF. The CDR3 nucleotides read TGTGCCAGCAGCTCTTCGGCTAGCGGGAGCGGGACAGATACGCAGTATTTT. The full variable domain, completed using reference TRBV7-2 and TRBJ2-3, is GAGVSQSPSNKVTEKGKDVELRCDPISGHTALYWYRQSLGQGLEFLIYFQGNSAPDKSGLPSDRFSAERTGGSVSTLTIQRTQQEDSAVYLCASSSSASGSGTDTQYFGPGTRLTVL.

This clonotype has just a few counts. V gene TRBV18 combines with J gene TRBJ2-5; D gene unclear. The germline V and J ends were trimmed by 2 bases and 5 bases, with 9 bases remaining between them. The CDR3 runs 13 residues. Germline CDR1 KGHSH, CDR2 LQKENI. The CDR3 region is CASSPEAFETQYF. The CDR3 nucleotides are TGTGCCAGCTCACCAGAAGCGTTCGAGACCCAGTACTTC.

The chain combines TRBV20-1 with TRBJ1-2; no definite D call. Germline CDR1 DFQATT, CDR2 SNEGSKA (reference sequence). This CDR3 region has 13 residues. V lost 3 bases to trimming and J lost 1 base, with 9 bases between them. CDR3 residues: CSARTDLNYGYTF. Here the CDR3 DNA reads TGCAGTGCTAGGACTGATCTTAACTATGGCTACACCTTC.

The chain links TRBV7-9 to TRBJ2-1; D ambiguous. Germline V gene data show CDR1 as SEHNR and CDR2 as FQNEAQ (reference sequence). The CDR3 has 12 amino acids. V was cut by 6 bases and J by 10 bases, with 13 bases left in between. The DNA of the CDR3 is TGTGCCAGCAGTCATCCCCCCCGCGAGCAGTTCTTC. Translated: CASSHPPREQFF.

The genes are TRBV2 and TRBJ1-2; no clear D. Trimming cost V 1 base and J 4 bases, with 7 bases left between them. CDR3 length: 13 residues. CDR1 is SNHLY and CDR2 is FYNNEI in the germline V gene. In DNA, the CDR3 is TGTGCCAGCAGTGAAGGGGAGATCTATGGCTACACCTTC. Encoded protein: CASSEGEIYGYTF.

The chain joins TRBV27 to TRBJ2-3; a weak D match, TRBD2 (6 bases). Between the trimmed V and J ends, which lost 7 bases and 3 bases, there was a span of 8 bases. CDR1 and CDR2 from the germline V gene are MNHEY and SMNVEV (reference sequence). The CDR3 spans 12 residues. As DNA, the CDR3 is TGTGCCAGCACAGGGAGGACAGATACGCAGTATTTT. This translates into CASTGRTDTQYF.

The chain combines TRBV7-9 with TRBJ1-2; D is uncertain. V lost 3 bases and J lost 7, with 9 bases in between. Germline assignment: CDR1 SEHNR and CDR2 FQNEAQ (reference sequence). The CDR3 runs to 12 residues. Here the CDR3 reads CASSFGDTGYTF. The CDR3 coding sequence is TGTGCCAGCAGCTTCGGGGATACTGGCTACACCTTC.

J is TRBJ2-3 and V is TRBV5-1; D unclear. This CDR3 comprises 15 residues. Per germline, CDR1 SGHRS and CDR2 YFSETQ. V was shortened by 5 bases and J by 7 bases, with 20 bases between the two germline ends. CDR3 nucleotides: TGCGCCAGCAGGGTTGACCCGGGTCAGCTGTATACGCAGTATTTT. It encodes CASRVDPGQLYTQYF.

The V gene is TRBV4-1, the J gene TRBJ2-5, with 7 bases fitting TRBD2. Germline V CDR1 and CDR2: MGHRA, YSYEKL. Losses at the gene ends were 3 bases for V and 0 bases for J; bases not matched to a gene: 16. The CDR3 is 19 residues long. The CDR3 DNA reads TGCGCCAGCAGCCACCGGACACAACGCGGGGGACCGTACCAAGAGACCCAGTACTTC. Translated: CASSHRTQRGGPYQETQYF.

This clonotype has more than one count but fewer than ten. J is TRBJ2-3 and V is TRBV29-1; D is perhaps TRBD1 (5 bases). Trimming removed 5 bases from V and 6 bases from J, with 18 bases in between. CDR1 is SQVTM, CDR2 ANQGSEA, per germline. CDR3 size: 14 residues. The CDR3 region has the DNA TGCAGCGTTCGAAGGGGCCCTGGGTCGGATACGCAGTATTTT. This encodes CSVRRGPGSDTQYF.

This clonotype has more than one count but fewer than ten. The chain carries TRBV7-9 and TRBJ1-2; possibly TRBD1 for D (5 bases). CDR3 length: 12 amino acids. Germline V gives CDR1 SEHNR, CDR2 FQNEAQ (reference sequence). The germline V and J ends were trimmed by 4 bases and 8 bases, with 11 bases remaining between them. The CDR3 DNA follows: TGTGCCAGCAGCTCTTTTCGGGGCGGCTACACCTTC. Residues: CASSSFRGGYTF.

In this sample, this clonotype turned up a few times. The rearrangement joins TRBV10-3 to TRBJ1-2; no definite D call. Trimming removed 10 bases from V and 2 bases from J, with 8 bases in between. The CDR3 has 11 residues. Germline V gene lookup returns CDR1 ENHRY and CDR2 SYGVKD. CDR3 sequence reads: CASTGNYGYTF. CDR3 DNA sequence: TGTGCCAGCACCGGCAACTATGGCTACACCTTC.

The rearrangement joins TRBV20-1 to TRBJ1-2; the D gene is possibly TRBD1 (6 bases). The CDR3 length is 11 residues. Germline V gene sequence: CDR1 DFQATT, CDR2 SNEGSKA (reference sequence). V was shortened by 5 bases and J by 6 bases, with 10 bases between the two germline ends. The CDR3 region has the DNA TGCAGTGCTGGGGGCCCTAATGGCTACACCTTC. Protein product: CSAGGPNGYTF.

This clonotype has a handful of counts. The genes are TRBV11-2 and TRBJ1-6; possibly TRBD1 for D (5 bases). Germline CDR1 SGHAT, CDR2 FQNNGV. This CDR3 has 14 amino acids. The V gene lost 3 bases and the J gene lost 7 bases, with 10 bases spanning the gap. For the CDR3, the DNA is TGTGCCAGCAGCTTCTCAGGGCAGAATTCACCCCTCCACTTT. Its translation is CASSFSGQNSPLHF. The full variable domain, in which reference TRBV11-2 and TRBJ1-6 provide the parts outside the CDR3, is EAGVAQSPRYKIIEKRQSVAFWCNPISGHATLYWYQQILGQGPKLLIQFQNNGVVDDSQLPKDRFSAERLKGVDSTLKIQPAKLEDSAVYLCASSFSGQNSPLHFGNGTRLTVT.

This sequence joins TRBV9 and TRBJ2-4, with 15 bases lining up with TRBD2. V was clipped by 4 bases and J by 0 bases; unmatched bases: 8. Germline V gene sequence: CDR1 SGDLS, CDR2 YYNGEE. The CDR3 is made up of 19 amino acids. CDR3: CASSSGLAGGEEAKNIQYF. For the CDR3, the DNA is TGTGCCAGCAGCTCGGGACTAGCGGGAGGCGAGGAAGCCAAAAACATTCAGTACTTC.

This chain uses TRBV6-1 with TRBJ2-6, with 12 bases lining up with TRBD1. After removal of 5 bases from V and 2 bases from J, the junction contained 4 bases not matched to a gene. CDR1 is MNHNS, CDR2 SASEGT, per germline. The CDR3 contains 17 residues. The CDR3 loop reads CASSPGTGGAGANVLTF. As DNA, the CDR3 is TGTGCCAGCAGTCCCGGGACAGGGGGCGCTGGGGCCAACGTCCTGACTTTC.

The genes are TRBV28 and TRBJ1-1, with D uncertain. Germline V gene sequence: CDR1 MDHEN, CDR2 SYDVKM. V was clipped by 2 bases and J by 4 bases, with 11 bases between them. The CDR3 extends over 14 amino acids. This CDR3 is CASSLLVWGTEAFF. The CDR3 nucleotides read TGTGCCAGCAGTTTACTGGTGTGGGGCACTGAAGCTTTCTTT.

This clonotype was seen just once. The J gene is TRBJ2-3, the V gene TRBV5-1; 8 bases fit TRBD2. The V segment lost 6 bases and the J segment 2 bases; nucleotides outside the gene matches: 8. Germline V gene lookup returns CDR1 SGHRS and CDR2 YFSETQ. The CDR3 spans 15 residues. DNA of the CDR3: TGCGCCAGCAACCCGGGAGGGCGTTTCACAGATACGCAGTATTTT. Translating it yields CASNPGGRFTDTQYF.

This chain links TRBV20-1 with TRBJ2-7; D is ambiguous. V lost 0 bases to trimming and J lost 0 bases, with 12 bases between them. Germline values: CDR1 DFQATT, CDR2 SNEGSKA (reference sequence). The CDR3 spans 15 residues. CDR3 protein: CSARDARPSSYEQYF. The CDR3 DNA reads TGCAGTGCTAGAGACGCGCGGCCGAGCTCCTACGAGCAGTACTTC.

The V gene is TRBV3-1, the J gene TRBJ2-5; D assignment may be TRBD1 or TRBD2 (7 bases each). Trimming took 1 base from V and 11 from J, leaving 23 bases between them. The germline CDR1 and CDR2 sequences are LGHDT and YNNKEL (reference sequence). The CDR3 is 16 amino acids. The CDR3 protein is CASSQGGRGHGNEQYF. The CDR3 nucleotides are TGTGCCAGCAGCCAAGGGGGGAGGGGGCATGGTAATGAGCAGTACTTC.